This record looks at one TCR beta chain sequence and its context. The data derive from a study of T cells expressing NK-cell markers. The CDR3 is 14 residues long. From germline, CDR1 is ENHRY and CDR2 SYGVKD. Reprocessing the 5' RACE reads, TCRdb reports a single entry for every CDR3 protein and omits DNA. The sample holds about 150,000 distinct CDR3 sequences. Sample: blood T cells: a sorted CD56 or NKG2C T cell subset, CD4+ or CD8+ T cells, or bulk PBMC T cells (not recorded which). This clonotype originated in a woman aged 50 to 65 in good health. The V call is TRBV10-3, the J call TRBJ2-2; TCRdb selects TRBD1, and the lack of DNA leaves this call unchecked. This chain's CDR3 is CAIGGTERTGELFF.